The clone carrying this TCR beta chain occurred once. The germline gives CDR1 SGHAT, CDR2 FQNNGV. Trimming removed 4 bases from V and 10 bases from J, with 17 bases in between. The CDR3 spans 14 residues. The sample belongs to a study of T cell changes during pregnancy in multiple sclerosis. Sequenced by immunoSEQ multiplex PCR; TCRdb stores in-frame clones only, minus some. The sample consists of 50,000 to 75,000 clones, 90% to 95% of them appearing once. Sequences were derived from peripheral blood, sampled in the third trimester of pregnancy. The chain recombines TRBV11-2 with TRBJ2-1; maybe TRBD2 (5 bases). The sequence derives from a female donor in good health, enrolled as a control in a pregnancy study. The CDR3 nucleotides are TGTGCCAGCAGCTCGGGATTGGACGGTCTGGAGCAGTTCTTC. Translating gives CASSSGLDGLEQFF.